The T cell receptor beta chain under discussion was sequenced for a study of blood T cell repertoires in COVID-19. Study-level background: Acute and convalescent COVID-19 samples came from the United States, Italy and Spain.

Sequencing was performed with immunoSEQ multiplex PCR; in TCRdb, only in-frame clones are kept and a portion is missing. This sample has roughly 330,000 clones; 87% occur once, and the top ten carry approximately 5.3%. After removal of 5 bases from V and 7 bases from J, the junction contained 10 bases not matched to a gene. Per germline, CDR1 GTSNPN and CDR2 SVGIG (reference sequence). The CDR3 runs 14 residues. Assignment of participants to cohorts was predicated upon participant-reported clinical history. Donors in Cohort 3 counted as recovered after two negative PCRs, clearance, or symptom resolution.

The chain joins TRBV30 to TRBJ1-4; TRBD1 aligns across 7 bases. The TCR was taken from a woman in her twenties or thirties who had recovered from COVID-19. Sequencing input: PBMCs or T cells enriched from blood (not recorded which). This chain's CDR3 is CAWGEGRGAEKLFF. In nucleotides, the CDR3 is TGTGCCTGGGGTGAGGGCAGGGGGGCTGAAAAACTGTTTTTT.